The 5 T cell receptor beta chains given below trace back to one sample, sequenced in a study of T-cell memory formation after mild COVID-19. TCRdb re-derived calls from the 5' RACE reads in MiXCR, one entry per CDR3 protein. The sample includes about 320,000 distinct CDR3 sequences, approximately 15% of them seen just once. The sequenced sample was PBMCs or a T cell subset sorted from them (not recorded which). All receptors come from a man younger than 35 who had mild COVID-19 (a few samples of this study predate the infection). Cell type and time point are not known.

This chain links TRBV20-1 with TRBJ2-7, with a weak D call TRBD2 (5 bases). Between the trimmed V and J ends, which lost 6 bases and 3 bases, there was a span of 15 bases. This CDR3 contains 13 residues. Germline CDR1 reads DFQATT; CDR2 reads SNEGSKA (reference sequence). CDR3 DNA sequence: TGCAGTGCCAAGTCCCCCCGGGGCTACGAGCAGTACTTC. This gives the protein CSAKSPRGYEQYF.

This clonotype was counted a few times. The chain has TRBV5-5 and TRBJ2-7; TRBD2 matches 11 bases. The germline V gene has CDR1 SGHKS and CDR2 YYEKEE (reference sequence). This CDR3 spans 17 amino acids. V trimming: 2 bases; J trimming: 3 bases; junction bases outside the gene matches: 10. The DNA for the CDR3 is TGTGCCAGCAGCTTCACACCTCCCGGGACTAGCGGCTACGAGCAGTACTTC. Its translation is CASSFTPPGTSGYEQYF.

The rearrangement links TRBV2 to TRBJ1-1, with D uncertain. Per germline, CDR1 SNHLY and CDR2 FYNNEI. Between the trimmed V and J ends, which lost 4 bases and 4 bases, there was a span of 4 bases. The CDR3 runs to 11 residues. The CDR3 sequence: CASSGITEAFF. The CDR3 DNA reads TGTGCCAGCAGTGGGATCACTGAAGCTTTCTTT.

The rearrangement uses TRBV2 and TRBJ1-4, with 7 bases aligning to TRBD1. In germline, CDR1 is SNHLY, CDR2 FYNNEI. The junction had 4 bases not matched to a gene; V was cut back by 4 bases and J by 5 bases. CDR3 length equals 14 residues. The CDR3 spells CASSGTGKNEKLFF. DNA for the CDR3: TGTGCCAGCAGTGGGACAGGCAAGAATGAAAAACTGTTTTTT.

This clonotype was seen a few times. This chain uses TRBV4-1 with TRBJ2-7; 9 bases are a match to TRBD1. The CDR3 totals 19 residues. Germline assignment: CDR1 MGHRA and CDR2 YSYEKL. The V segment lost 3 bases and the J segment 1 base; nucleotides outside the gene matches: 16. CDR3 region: CASSQTRDGTGRISYEQYF. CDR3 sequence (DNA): TGCGCCAGCAGCCAGACTAGGGATGGGACAGGGAGGATATCCTACGAGCAGTACTTC.